This T cell receptor (beta chain) was profiled in a study of shared clonotypes between healthy human individuals. Measured with immunoSEQ multiplex PCR; TCRdb has only the in-frame clones, and not every one. Seen here are about 340,000 clones, roughly 70% observed once, and the top ten hold more than 9%. The V and J ends lost 4 bases and 5 bases, in that order; junction bases with no gene match: 9. The CDR3 has 15 amino acids. Germline V gene sequence: CDR1 SGHNT, CDR2 YYREEE (reference sequence). The chain couples TRBV5-4 to TRBJ2-5; 9 bases agree with TRBD1. The clonotype was recovered from a man younger than 40 in good health. The sequenced sample was memory CD4+ T cells sorted from blood. Described subset: CD45RA-negative fraction. CDR3 residues: CASSLGQGWRETQYF. The CDR3 region has the DNA TGTGCCAGCAGCCTGGGACAGGGTTGGCGGGAGACCCAGTACTTC.